The 23 T cell receptor beta chains listed next were all sequenced from one sample in a study of glioma-infiltrating T cells after dendritic cell vaccination. Data came from immunoSEQ multiplex PCR; TCRdb stores just in-frame clones and leaves some out. In the table there are 90,000 to 140,000 clones, 85% to 90% of which are singletons. Time point specified: after dendritic cell vaccination, including at tumor progression/relapse. Sequenced material: blood, taken after dendritic cell vaccination. The receptor source for this set is a human donor with glioblastoma.

The chain uses TRBV7-9 and TRBJ1-1; no clear D. This CDR3 has 13 amino acids. Deletions cut 5 bases from V and 1 base from J, with 8 bases between. Germline assignment: CDR1 SEHNR and CDR2 FQNEAQ (reference sequence). DNA for the CDR3: TGTGCCAGCAGCCGTGACACGAACACTGAAGCTTTCTTT. It encodes CASSRDTNTEAFF.

The chain recombines TRBV5-3 with TRBJ2-5, with TRBD1 as a possible D gene (6 bases). TRBV5-3 is an open reading frame, and its role is uncertain. V was clipped by 5 bases and J by 3 bases, with 17 bases between them. The CDR3 is made up of 15 amino acids. In nucleotides, the CDR3 is TGTGCCAGAAGGAGCCGGGACACGGCAGAAGAGACCCAGTACTTC. Translation: CARRSRDTAEETQYF.

The chain uses TRBV7-9 and TRBJ2-7; TRBD1 matches at 10 bases. The CDR3 covers 12 residues. Per germline, CDR1 SEHNR and CDR2 FQNEAQ (reference sequence). Here the CDR3 reads CGVTGGGYEQYF. The CDR3 coding sequence is TGTGGCGTGACAGGGGGCGGCTACGAGCAGTACTTC. Drawing the rest from reference TRBV7-9 and TRBJ2-7, the complete variable domain is DTGVSQNPRHKITKRGQNVTFRCDPISEHNRLYWYRQTLGQGPEFLTYFQNEAQLEKSRLLSDRFSAERPKGSFSTLEIQRTEQGDSAMYLCGVTGGGYEQYFGPGTRLTVT.

The chain employs TRBV5-1 and TRBJ2-3, with 11 nucleotides matching TRBD2. V lost 3 bases and J lost 6; bases outside the gene matches: 6. This CDR3 is 15 amino acids long. The V gene's germline CDR1 is SGHRS and CDR2 YFSETQ. The CDR3 DNA reads TGCGCCAGCAGCTCTACTAGCGGGGGAGATGATACGCAGTATTTT. Translating gives CASSSTSGGDDTQYF. Looking up the rest from reference TRBV5-1 and TRBJ2-3 gives the full variable domain: KAGVTQTPRYLIKTRGQQVTLSCSPISGHRSVSWYQQTPGQGLQFLFEYFSETQRNKGNFPGRFSGRQFSNSRSEMNVSTLELGDSALYLCASSSTSGGDDTQYFGPGTRLTVL.

This clone was counted between two and nine times. V is TRBV7-2 and J is TRBJ1-2; TRBD1 matches at 9 bases. CDR1 and CDR2 from the germline V gene are SGHTA and FQGNSA. The CDR3 extends over 15 amino acids. J was trimmed by 2 bases and V by 4 bases; bases with no gene match: 5. The chain's CDR3 is CASSYTGTGNYGYTF. The CDR3 nucleotides read TGTGCCAGCAGCTATACCGGGACAGGGAACTATGGCTACACCTTC.

The genes are TRBV27 and TRBJ2-3, with D tentatively TRBD1 (6 bases). The CDR3 totals 13 residues. Per the germline V gene, CDR1 is MNHEY and CDR2 is SMNVEV (reference sequence). V shed 6 bases and J shed 1 base, with 8 bases lying between them. The DNA of the CDR3 is TGTGCCAGCAGGGCAGGGGGCACAGATACGCAGTATTTT. Protein sequence: CASRAGGTDTQYF.

The V and J genes are TRBV5-4 and TRBJ1-1; 7 bases align to TRBD1. The junction had 5 bases not matched to a gene; V was cut back by 0 bases and J by 0 bases. Germline CDR1 is SGHNT and CDR2 is YYREEE (reference sequence). The CDR3 covers 16 residues. The CDR3 sequence is CASSLEGARVNTEAFF. CDR3 nucleotides: TGTGCCAGCAGCTTGGAGGGGGCGAGGGTGAACACTGAAGCTTTCTTT.

J is TRBJ2-7 and V is TRBV9; D perhaps matches TRBD1 (6 bases). The germline V gene encodes CDR1 SGDLS and CDR2 YYNGEE. The CDR3 is 15 residues long. The V gene lost 0 bases and the J gene lost 3 bases, with 13 bases spanning the gap. CDR3 nucleotide sequence: TGTGCCAGCAGCGTAGCGGACAGCCCCCTCTACGAGCAGTACTTC. Protein: CASSVADSPLYEQYF. Filled out from reference TRBV9 and TRBJ2-7, the complete variable domain reads DSGVTQTPKHLITATGQRVTLRCSPRSGDLSVYWYQQSLDQGLQFLIQYYNGEERAKGNILERFSAQQFPDLHSELNLSSLELGDSALYFCASSVADSPLYEQYFGPGTRLTVT.

The CDR3 DNA follows: TGTGCCAGTACCCTCACAGATACGCAGTATTTT. Its protein is CASTLTDTQYF. The rearrangement uses TRBV19 and TRBJ2-3; unclear D gene. The CDR3 runs to 11 residues. The germline gives CDR1 LNHDA, CDR2 SQIVND (reference sequence). The germline V and J ends were trimmed by 7 bases and 2 bases, with 4 bases remaining between them.

V and J are TRBV6-1 and TRBJ1-5; 7 nucleotides match TRBD1. The length of the CDR3 is 13 residues. The germline V gene encodes CDR1 MNHNS and CDR2 SASEGT. V gave up 6 bases and J gave up 6 bases; unmatched junction bases: 5. The CDR3 region has the DNA TGTGCCAGCAGCCGACAGGGCGGTCAGCCCCAGCATTTT. This encodes CASSRQGGQPQHF.

J is TRBJ2-3 and V is TRBV9, with 11 bases matching TRBD2. Germline assignment: CDR1 SGDLS and CDR2 YYNGEE. V trimming: 3 bases; J trimming: 2 bases; junction bases outside the gene matches: 5. This CDR3 region has 16 residues. CDR3 in amino acids: CASSATSGGTTDTQYF. For the CDR3, the DNA is TGTGCCAGCAGCGCCACTAGCGGGGGAACCACAGATACGCAGTATTTT.

J is TRBJ2-7 and V is TRBV6-1; 9 nucleotides align to TRBD1. CDR1 MNHNS and CDR2 SASEGT come from the germline V gene. Trimming at V came to 1 base and at J to 7 bases, leaving 8 bases not matched to a gene. CDR3 length: 15 amino acids. Here the CDR3 reads CASSEGNRGLSEQYF. The CDR3 DNA is TGTGCCAGCAGTGAAGGCAACAGGGGGCTGAGTGAGCAGTACTTC.

V usage is TRBV4-2 and J usage is TRBJ2-7; TRBD2 is a possible D gene (6 bases). The V gene's germline CDR1 is LGHNA and CDR2 YNFKEQ. V was cut by 6 bases and J by 1 base, with 13 bases left in between. This CDR3 region has 14 residues. The DNA for the CDR3 is TGTGCCAGCAGTCAACCTAGCGTGTCCTACGAGCAGTACTTC. This encodes CASSQPSVSYEQYF.

The chain uses TRBV19 and TRBJ2-5; D remains ambiguous. From germline, CDR1 is LNHDA and CDR2 SQIVND (reference sequence). Between the trimmed V and J ends, which lost 1 base and 5 bases, there was a span of 11 bases. The CDR3 totals 14 residues. The CDR3 is CASSIGGVVETQYF. DNA for the CDR3: TGTGCCAGTAGTATAGGAGGTGTGGTGGAGACCCAGTACTTC.

The rearrangement links TRBV6-4 to TRBJ2-7; TRBD1 matches at 8 bases. Germline V gene data show CDR1 as MRHNA and CDR2 as SNTAGT. V lost 7 bases, J lost 4 bases, and 6 bases stayed unmatched. This CDR3 is 13 amino acids long. DNA of the CDR3: TGTGCCAGCATTTGGACAGGGCCATACGAGCAGTACTTC. The encoded protein is CASIWTGPYEQYF.

The V gene is TRBV5-1, the J gene TRBJ2-5; no clear D gene. Judging by the DNA end, TRBJ2-7 fits better; the J call may be wrong. In germline, CDR1 is SGHRS, CDR2 YFSETQ. This CDR3 has 11 amino acids. Here the CDR3 reads CASSLGAEQYF. In nucleotides, the CDR3 is TGCGCCAGCAGCTTGGGAGCCGAGCAGTACTTC.

This clone showed up just once. The chain couples TRBV6-1 to TRBJ2-7; no definite D call. CDR1 is MNHNS and CDR2 is SASEGT in the germline V gene. The CDR3 extends over 13 amino acids. The V end was cut by 7 bases, the J end by 4 bases, with 14 bases between. The CDR3 DNA sequence: TGTGCCAGCAAGTTACAGCCAGAGTACGAGCAGTACTTC. Translation gives CASKLQPEYEQYF.

The chain is built from TRBV5-4 and TRBJ1-2; 11 bases match TRBD1. This CDR3 has 14 residues. J gave up 8 bases and V 4 bases, and 7 bases lay outside the gene matches. Germline CDR1 is SGHNT and CDR2 is YYREEE (reference sequence). The DNA of the CDR3 is TGTGCCAGCAGCCTGGTGGGACAGGGGGGAGGCTACACCTTC. Its protein product is CASSLVGQGGGYTF.

V is TRBV25-1 and J is TRBJ1-2; 9 nucleotides align to TRBD1. CDR1 is MGHDK and CDR2 is SYGVNS in the germline V gene. The CDR3 contains 15 residues. V lost 2 bases to trimming and J lost 2 bases; unmatched junction nucleotides: 3. CDR3 sequence (DNA): TGTGCCAGCAGTGAACCCGGACAGGGGAACTATGGCTACACCTTC. Translating gives CASSEPGQGNYGYTF.

The chain joins TRBV19 to TRBJ2-4, with D maybe TRBD1 (5 bases). Trimming cost V 4 bases and J 11 bases, with 12 bases left between them. Looked up from germline, CDR1 is LNHDA and CDR2 is SQIVND (reference sequence). This CDR3 comprises 12 residues. CDR3 in DNA: TGTGCCAGTAGTAGGCAGGACACCGTTCAGTACTTC. As protein: CASSRQDTVQYF.

The chain recombines TRBV12-5 with TRBJ2-5; 8 nucleotides line up with TRBD1. The V gene end was trimmed by 1 base and the J gene end by 1 base; junction bases not matched to a gene: 5. This CDR3 has 16 residues. CDR1 and CDR2 from the germline V gene are LGHNT and FRNRAP. The CDR3 sequence: CASGLGQGQVQETQYF. The CDR3 DNA reads as TGTGCTAGTGGTTTGGGACAGGGACAGGTCCAAGAGACCCAGTACTTC. The whole variable domain, filled in from reference TRBV12-5 and TRBJ2-5, reads DARVTQTPRHKVTEMGQEVTMRCQPILGHNTVFWYRQTMMQGLELLAYFRNRAPLDDSGMPKDRFSAEMPDATLATLKIQPSEPRDSAVYFCASGLGQGQVQETQYFGPGTRLLVL.

This sequence joins TRBV11-2 and TRBJ2-7; 10 bases align to TRBD2. The CDR3 length is 15 residues. Germline values: CDR1 SGHAT, CDR2 FQNNGV. The junction had 4 bases not matched to a gene; V was cut back by 0 bases and J by 5 bases. The CDR3 DNA reads TGTGCCAGCAGCTTAGACCGACTAGCGGGCGACGAGCAGTACTTC. Translation: CASSLDRLAGDEQYF.

In regard to this clone: The junction and the germline gene differ at one end; a read error may be behind it. This chain joins TRBV7-7 and TRBJ1-4, with TRBD1 as a possible D gene (5 bases). This CDR3 comprises 15 residues. The germline V gene encodes CDR1 SSHAT and CDR2 FNYEAQ (reference sequence). CDR3 amino acids: CASSRSVGANEKLFF. Here the CDR3 DNA reads TGTGCTAGCAGTCGATCAGTAGGGGCAAATGAAAAACTGTTTTTT.